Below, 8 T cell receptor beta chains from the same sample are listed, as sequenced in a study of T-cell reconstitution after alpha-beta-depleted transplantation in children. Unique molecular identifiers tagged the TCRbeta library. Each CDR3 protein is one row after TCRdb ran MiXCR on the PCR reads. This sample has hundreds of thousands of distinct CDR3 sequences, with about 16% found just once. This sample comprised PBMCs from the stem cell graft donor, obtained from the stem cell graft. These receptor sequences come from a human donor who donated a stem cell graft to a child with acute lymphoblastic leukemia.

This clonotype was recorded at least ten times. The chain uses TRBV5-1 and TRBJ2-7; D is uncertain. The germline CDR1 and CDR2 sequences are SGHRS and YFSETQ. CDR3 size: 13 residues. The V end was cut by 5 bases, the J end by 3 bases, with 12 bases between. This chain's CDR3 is CASRGSPRYEQYF. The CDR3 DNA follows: TGCGCCAGCAGGGGCAGTCCTCGCTACGAGCAGTACTTC.

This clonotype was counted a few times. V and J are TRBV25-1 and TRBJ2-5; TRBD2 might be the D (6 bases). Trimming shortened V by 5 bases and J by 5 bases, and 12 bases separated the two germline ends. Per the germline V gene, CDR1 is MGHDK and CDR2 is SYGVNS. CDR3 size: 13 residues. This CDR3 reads CASSRGNAETQYF. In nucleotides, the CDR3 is TGTGCCAGCAGTCGGGGGAATGCGGAGACCCAGTACTTC. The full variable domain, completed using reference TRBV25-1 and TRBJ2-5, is EADIYQTPRYLVIGTGKKITLECSQTMGHDKMYWYQQDPGMELHLIHYSYGVNSTEKGDLSSESTVSRIRTEHFPLTLESARPSHTSQYLCASSRGNAETQYFGPGTRLLVL.

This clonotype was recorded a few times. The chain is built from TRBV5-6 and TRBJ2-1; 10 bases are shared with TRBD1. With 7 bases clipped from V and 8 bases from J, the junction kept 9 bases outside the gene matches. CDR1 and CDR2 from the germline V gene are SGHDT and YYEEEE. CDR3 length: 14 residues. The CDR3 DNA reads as TGTGCCAGCCGCTCCGGGACAGGGGTGGATGAGCAGTTCTTC. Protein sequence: CASRSGTGVDEQFF.

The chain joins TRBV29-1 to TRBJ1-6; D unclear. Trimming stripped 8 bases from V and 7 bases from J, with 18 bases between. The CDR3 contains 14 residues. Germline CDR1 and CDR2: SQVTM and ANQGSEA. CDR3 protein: CSRAGGLGNSPLHF. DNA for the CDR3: TGCAGCCGTGCCGGAGGGCTGGGGAATTCACCCCTCCACTTT.

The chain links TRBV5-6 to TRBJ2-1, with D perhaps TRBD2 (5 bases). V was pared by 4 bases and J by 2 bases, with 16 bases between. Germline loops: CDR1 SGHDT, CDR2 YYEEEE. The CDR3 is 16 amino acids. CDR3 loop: CASSQTSLTTYNEQFF. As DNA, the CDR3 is TGTGCCAGCAGCCAAACTAGTCTTACTACCTACAATGAGCAGTTCTTC. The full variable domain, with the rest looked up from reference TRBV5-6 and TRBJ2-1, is DAGVTQSPTHLIKTRGQQVTLRCSPKSGHDTVSWYQQALGQGPQFIFQYYEEEERQRGNFPDRFSGHQFPNYSSELNVNALLLGDSALYLCASSQTSLTTYNEQFFGPGTRLTVL.

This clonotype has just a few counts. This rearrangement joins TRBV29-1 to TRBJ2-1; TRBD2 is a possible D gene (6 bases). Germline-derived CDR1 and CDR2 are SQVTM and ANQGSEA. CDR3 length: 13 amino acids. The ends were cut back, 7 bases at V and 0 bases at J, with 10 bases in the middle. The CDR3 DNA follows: TGCAGCGGATGGGACTTCTCCTACAATGAGCAGTTCTTC. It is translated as CSGWDFSYNEQFF.

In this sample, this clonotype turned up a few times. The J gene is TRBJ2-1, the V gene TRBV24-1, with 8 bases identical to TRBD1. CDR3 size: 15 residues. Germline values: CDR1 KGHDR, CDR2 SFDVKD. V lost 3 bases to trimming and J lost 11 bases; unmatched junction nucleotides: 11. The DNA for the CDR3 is TGTGCCACCAGTGATCCGGGACAGGTCGGCGTTCAGCAGTTCTTC. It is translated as CATSDPGQVGVQQFF.

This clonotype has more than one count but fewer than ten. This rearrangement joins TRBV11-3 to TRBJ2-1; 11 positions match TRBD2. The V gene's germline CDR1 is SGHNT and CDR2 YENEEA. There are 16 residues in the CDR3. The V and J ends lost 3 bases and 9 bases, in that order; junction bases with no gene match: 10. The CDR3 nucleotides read TGTGCCAGCAGCTTCTCCCGACTAGCGGGATATGGTGAGCAGTTCTTC. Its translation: CASSFSRLAGYGEQFF.